The clone carrying this T cell receptor (beta chain) was observed many times. The entry originates in a study of T cells in Graves' hyperthyroidism and ophthalmopathy. The CDR3 regions of TCR beta were amplified from RNA transcripts. With the HTBI primer set, the TCR CDR3 went through a first round of RT-PCR. TCRdb called the multiplex PCR reads again in MiXCR, with one record for every CDR3 protein. The repertoire holds about 350,000 distinct CDR3 sequences, with about a fifth as singletons. The CDR3 has 14 residues. V lost 5 bases and J 2 bases, leaving 12 bases between the germline ends. The germline V gene encodes CDR1 SEHNR and CDR2 FQNEAQ (reference sequence).

V usage is TRBV7-9 and J usage is TRBJ1-2; D ambiguous. Material: blood. The receptor comes from a woman under 30 with Graves' hyperthyroidism. CDR3 region: CASSRPAHNYGYTF. The CDR3 DNA sequence: TGTGCCAGCAGCCGCCCGGCACACAACTATGGCTACACCTTC.